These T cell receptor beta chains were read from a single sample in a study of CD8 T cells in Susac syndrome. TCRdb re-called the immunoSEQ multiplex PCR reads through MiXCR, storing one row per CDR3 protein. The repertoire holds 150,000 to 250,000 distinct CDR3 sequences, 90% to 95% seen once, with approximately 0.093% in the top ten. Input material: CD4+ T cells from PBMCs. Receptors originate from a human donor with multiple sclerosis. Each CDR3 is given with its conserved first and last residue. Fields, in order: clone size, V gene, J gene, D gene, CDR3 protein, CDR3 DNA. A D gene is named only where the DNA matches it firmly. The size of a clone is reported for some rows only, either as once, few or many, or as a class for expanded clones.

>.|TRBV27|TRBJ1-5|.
CASSPGHNQPQHF
TGTGCCAGCAGCCCGGGCCACAATCAGCCCCAGCATTTT
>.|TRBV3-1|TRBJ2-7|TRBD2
CASSQSGGWYEQYF
TGTGCCAGCAGCCAGTCGGGAGGGTGGTACGAGCAGTACTTC
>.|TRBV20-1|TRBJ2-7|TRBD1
CSVGQGDYEQYF
TGCAGTGTTGGTCAGGGGGACTACGAGCAGTACTTC
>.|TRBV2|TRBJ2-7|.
CASRLWEQYF
TGTGCCAGCAGGTTGTGGGAGCAGTACTTC
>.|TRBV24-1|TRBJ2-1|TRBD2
CATSDIAASGRLEQFF
TGTGCCACCAGCGACATTGCAGCTAGCGGCCGACTTGAGCAGTTCTTC
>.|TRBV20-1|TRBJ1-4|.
CSASREKLFF
TGCAGTGCTAGTCGCGAAAAACTGTTTTTT
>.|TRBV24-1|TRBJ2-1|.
CATSDPGLHNEQFF
TGTGCCACCAGTGATCCGGGACTGCACAATGAGCAGTTCTTC
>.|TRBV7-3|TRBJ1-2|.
CASSSDRNPNYGYTF
TGTGCCAGCAGCTCAGACAGGAACCCCAACTATGGCTACACCTTC
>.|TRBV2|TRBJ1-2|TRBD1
CASSRGTGGYTF
TGTGCCAGCAGTCGAGGGACAGGAGGCTACACCTTC
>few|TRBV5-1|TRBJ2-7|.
CASSLEVGTYEQYF
TGCGCCAGCAGCTTGGAGGTCGGAACCTACGAGCAGTACTTC
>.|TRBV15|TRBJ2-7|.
CATSNQGRGEQYF
TGTGCCACCAGCAATCAGGGGAGGGGCGAGCAGTACTTC
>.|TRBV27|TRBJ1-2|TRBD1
CASTVRQGANYGYTF
TGTGCCAGCACTGTCCGACAGGGCGCCAACTATGGCTACACCTTC
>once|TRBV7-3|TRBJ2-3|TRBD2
CASSPGTSADTQYF
TGTGCCAGCAGCCCGGGGACTAGCGCCGATACGCAGTATTTT
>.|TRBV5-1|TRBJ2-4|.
CASSEALLGNIQYF
TGCGCCAGCAGCGAGGCCCTCCTCGGGAACATTCAGTACTTC
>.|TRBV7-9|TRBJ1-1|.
CASSLGNSEAFF
TGTGCCAGCAGCTTAGGGAATAGTGAAGCTTTCTTT
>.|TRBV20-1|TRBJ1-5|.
CSARDMAQSYNQPQHF
TGCAGTGCTAGAGATATGGCGCAAAGCTACAATCAGCCCCAGCATTTT
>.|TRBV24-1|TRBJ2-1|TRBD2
CATSDLTSGSHWEQFF
TGTGCCACCAGTGATTTGACTAGCGGGAGTCATTGGGAGCAGTTCTTC
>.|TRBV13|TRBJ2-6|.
CASRRLLSSGANVLTF
TGTGCCAGCAGGAGGCTCTTGAGCTCTGGGGCCAACGTCCTGACTTTC
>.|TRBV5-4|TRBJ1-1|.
CASSSGGANTEAFF
TGTGCCAGCAGCTCCGGGGGGGCGAACACTGAAGCTTTCTTT
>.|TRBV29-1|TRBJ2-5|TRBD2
CSVKREGGTQYF
TGCAGCGTTAAGCGGGAGGGAGGGACCCAGTACTTC
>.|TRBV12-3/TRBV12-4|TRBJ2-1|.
CASSLNSNEQFF
TGTGCCAGCAGTTTAAATAGCAATGAGCAGTTCTTC
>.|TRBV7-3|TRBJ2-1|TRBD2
CASSLTPPGLATNEQFF
TGTGCCAGCAGCTTAACTCCCCCCGGACTAGCGACTAATGAGCAGTTCTTC
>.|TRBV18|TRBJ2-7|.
CASSRGTVFYEQYF
TGTGCCAGCTCACGGGGAACAGTCTTTTACGAGCAGTACTTC
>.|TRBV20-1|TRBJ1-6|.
CSAREEEGNSPLHF
TGCAGTGCTAGAGAAGAAGAGGGTAACTCACCCCTCCACTTT
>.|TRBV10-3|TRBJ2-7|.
CAISESSTSSLYEQYF
TGTGCCATCAGTGAGTCGTCAACTAGCTCACTCTACGAGCAGTACTTC
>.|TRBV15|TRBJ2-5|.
CATTGDSYQETQYF
TGTGCCACCACTGGTGACAGCTACCAAGAGACCCAGTACTTC
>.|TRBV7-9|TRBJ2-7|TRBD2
CASSFIPSAGSPYEQYF
TGTGCCAGCAGCTTTATTCCTTCAGCGGGATCGCCCTACGAGCAGTACTTC
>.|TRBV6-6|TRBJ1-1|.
CASSYVQGSNTEAFF
TGTGCCAGCAGTTACGTGCAGGGATCGAACACTGAAGCTTTCTTT
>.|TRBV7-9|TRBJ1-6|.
CASSLARVSPLHF
TGTGCCAGCAGCTTGGCCAGGGTGTCACCCCTCCACTTT
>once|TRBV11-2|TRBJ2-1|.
CASSLAPGTSYNEQFF
TGTGCCAGCAGCTTAGCTCCGGGCACGTCCTACAATGAGCAGTTCTTC
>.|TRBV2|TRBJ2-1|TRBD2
CASSQGLAGVREFF
TGTGCCAGCAGCCAGGGACTAGCGGGAGTAAGGGAGTTCTTC
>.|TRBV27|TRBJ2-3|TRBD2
CASSWGSGGAADTQYF
TGTGCCAGCAGTTGGGGTAGCGGGGGGGCTGCAGATACGCAGTATTTT
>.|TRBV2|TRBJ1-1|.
CANLREFNTEAFF
TGTGCCAACCTAAGGGAATTTAACACTGAAGCTTTCTTT
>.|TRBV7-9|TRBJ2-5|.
CASSLAEAPQETQYF
TGTGCCAGCAGCTTAGCAGAAGCGCCACAAGAGACCCAGTACTTC
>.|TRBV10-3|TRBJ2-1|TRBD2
CAILAGGRNEQFF
TGTGCCATTTTAGCGGGAGGGCGGAATGAGCAGTTCTTC
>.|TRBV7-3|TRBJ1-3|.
CASSRQAGGTIYF
TGTGCCAGCAGTCGACAGGCCGGGGGCACCATATATTTT
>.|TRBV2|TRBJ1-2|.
CASRRGAGYGYTF
TGTGCCAGCAGGCGTGGGGCGGGCTATGGCTACACCTTC
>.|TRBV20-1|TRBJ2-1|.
CRPYPGTRVWNEQFF
TGCAGACCCTACCCCGGGACTCGAGTTTGGAATGAGCAGTTCTTC
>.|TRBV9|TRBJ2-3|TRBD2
CASSARTSGSTDTQYF
TGTGCCAGCAGCGCGAGGACTAGCGGGAGCACAGATACGCAGTATTTT
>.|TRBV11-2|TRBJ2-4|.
CASSTGHSIAKNIQYF
TGTGCCAGCAGCACCGGACACTCAATAGCCAAAAACATTCAGTACTTC
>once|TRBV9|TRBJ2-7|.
CASSVGRMGPEQYF
TGTGCCAGCAGCGTAGGGCGGATGGGGCCCGAGCAGTACTTC
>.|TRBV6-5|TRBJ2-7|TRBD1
CASTNLGTGTYEQYF
TGTGCCAGCACCAACCTCGGGACAGGGACCTACGAGCAGTACTTC
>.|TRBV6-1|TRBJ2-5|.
CASSRAAYQETQYF
TGTGCCAGCAGTAGAGCGGCGTACCAAGAGACCCAGTACTTC
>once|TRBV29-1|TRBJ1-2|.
CSVYRQEQGYTF
TGCAGCGTTTATCGGCAGGAGCAGGGCTACACCTTC
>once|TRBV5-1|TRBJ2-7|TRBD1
CASSLLPVGGTGGHEQYF
TGCGCCAGCAGCCTCCTCCCCGTTGGGGGGACAGGGGGCCACGAGCAGTACTTC
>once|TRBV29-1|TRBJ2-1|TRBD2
CSVGGTSPYNEQFF
TGCAGCGTTGGGGGGACTAGCCCCTACAATGAGCAGTTCTTC
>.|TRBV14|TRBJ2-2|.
CASSLAVNTGELFF
TGTGCCAGCAGCTTAGCGGTAAACACCGGGGAGCTGTTTTTT
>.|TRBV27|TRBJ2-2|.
CASSHDRLWDTGELFF
TGTGCCAGCAGTCACGACCGCCTATGGGACACCGGGGAGCTGTTTTTT
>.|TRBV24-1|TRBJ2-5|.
CATSEHREETQYF
TGTGCCACCAGTGAACACAGAGAAGAGACCCAGTACTTC
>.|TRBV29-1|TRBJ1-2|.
CSVGAGAYGYTF
TGCAGCGTTGGGGCAGGGGCCTATGGCTACACCTTC
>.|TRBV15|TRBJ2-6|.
CATSRDITPGANVLTF
TGTGCCACCAGCAGAGATATAACCCCCGGGGCCAACGTCCTGACTTTC
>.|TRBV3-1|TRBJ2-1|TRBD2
CASTQRELNNEQFF
TGTGCCAGCACTCAGCGGGAGCTGAACAATGAGCAGTTCTTC
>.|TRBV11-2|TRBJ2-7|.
CASSLGQSYEQYF
TGTGCCAGCAGCTTAGGGCAATCCTACGAGCAGTACTTC
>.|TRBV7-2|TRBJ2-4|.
CASSSSTSFQYF
TGTGCCAGCAGCTCCTCGACTAGTTTTCAGTACTTC
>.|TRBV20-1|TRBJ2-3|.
CSGTTSTDTQYF
TGCAGTGGGACTACCTCCACAGATACGCAGTATTTT
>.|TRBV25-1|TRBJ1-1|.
CASSESGVYGAFF
TGTGCCAGCAGTGAATCCGGGGTCTACGGGGCTTTCTTT
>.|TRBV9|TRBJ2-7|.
CASSQDGNEQYF
TGTGCCAGCAGCCAGGACGGCAACGAGCAGTACTTC
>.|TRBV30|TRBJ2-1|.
CARRSYNEQFF
TGTGCCCGCCGCTCTTACAATGAGCAGTTCTTC
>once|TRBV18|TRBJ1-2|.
CASSPPVGRGYGYTF
TGTGCCAGCTCACCACCGGTAGGGCGCGGCTATGGCTACACCTTC